This record covers a single T cell receptor (beta chain). Its recognized antigen is unknown. Base quality data are lacking; no much larger clone is found one base away. These data belong to a study (dated by TCRdb to between 2014 and 2017). Regarding the complete study: Whether tumor-infiltrating Tregs in breast cancer are recruited from blood Tregs or converted in situ from other CD4+ T cell subsets was tested. On the study overall, not on this receptor specifically: Tumor memory CD4+ T cell TCR gene usage was found to cluster with blood and lymph node memory CD4+ cells and with lymph node naive CD4+ cells. Rather than covering whole repertoires, validation in the larger cohort was restricted to a single TCR beta V-J rearrangement. The greatest overlap of tumor-infiltrating Treg TCR alpha and beta sequences was observed with tumor naive CD4+ T cells, followed by blood naive CD4+ T cells.

Memory CD4+ T cells were isolated as CD4+CD45RO+CD25- cells. Tregs, naive and memory CD4+ T cells from tumor, blood and ipsilateral draining lymph nodes of a handful of breast cancer patients underwent full-length TCR alpha and beta sequencing. Tumor tissue and lymph nodes obtained from ipsilateral axillary dissection were perfused with PBS, minced and then digested with collagenase I and hyaluronidase. A purity exceeding 90% was confirmed by FACS for the sorted cell populations. Full-length TCR variable regions were amplified by 5' RACE PCR with constant-region reverse primers, followed by semi-nested PCR with Nested Universal Primer A. Using the ReliaPrep RNA Cell Miniprep System, total RNA was extracted, and the SMARTer RACE 5'/3' Kit was then used to reverse transcribe the RNA into 5'RACE-ready cDNA. Multiplex adaptors were used to barcode full-length TCR alpha and beta libraries, and the barcoded libraries were sequenced on an Illumina MiSeq. The authors' pipeline ran thus. For each of nine subset-tissue groups, sequencing data from the five patients were pooled, and the groups were then compared using unsupervised clustering of TCR gene usage. The Morisita-Horn index was used to calculate repertoire similarity, with shared sequences weighted by how much each contributed to each repertoire. TCRdb reprocessing: public reads trimmed at Q25 with fastp, clones called with MiXCR, in-frame beta chains kept. Rows matching on CDR3 protein sequence are summarized as one entry with the most common DNA and genes. TCRdb's processing, not the authors', yielded these V and J calls. The sample data list about 9,100 distinct CDR3 sequences, and more than 50% of these were observed just once. The leading ten clones occupy 6.2% of the sample.

The germline V gene (reference sequence) provides CDR1 MNHNY and CDR2 SVGAGI. Trimming at the junction amounts to 10 bases on V and 0 bases on J, and the germline ends lie 16 bases apart. The CDR3 goes from the cysteine to the phenylalanine over 15 residues. Here the CDR3 DNA is all that survives: 45 bases in frame from base 1. The V and J genes are TRBV6-6 and TRBJ1-5; the D gene cannot be named for sure. Sequencing was performed on tumor-infiltrating memory CD4+ T cells sorted from the breast tumor. The label giving this sample's cell subset or site can be read as: memory CD4+ T cells, CD4+CD45RO+CD25-. The TCR was taken from a female donor with breast cancer. The nucleotides are TGTGCCACCGCTCGCGGAATAGATAGCAATCAGCCCCAGCATTTT. It translates as CATARGIDSNQPQHF.